The rows below give T cell receptor beta chains drawn from one sample of a study of T cell changes during pregnancy in multiple sclerosis. The assay was immunoSEQ multiplex PCR, and TCRdb's table has in-frame clones only and misses some. The data show 30,000 to 35,000 clones, 90% seen once. The sample consisted of CD8+ T cells from peripheral blood mononuclear cells, taken after pregnancy. The receptor set was obtained from a female donor with multiple sclerosis, enrolled in a pregnancy study. The CDR3 runs from the conserved cysteine through the conserved F or W. A D gene is named only where the DNA matches it firmly. Not every row has a clone size; where given, it reads once, few, many or a size class.

clone_size: .
j_call: TRBJ2-3
d_call: TRBD2
v_call: TRBV13
cdr3_aa: CASSRGESDTQYF
cdr3_nt: TGTGCCAGCAGCCGGGGGGAATCAGATACGCAGTATTTT

clone_size: .
j_call: TRBJ1-4
d_call: .
v_call: TRBV4-2
cdr3_aa: CASSQVVKLFF
cdr3_nt: TGTGCCAGCAGCCAAGTAGTTAAACTGTTTTTT

clone_size: .
j_call: TRBJ2-1
d_call: .
v_call: TRBV9
cdr3_aa: CASSTTEGEQFF
cdr3_nt: TGTGCCAGCAGCACTACGGAGGGTGAGCAGTTCTTC

clone_size: .
j_call: TRBJ2-2
d_call: TRBD1
v_call: TRBV10-3
cdr3_aa: CAISVGDVVQGAGELFF
cdr3_nt: TGTGCCATCAGTGTCGGTGACGTTGTACAGGGGGCTGGGGAGCTGTTTTTT

clone_size: .
j_call: TRBJ2-1
d_call: TRBD2
v_call: TRBV6-4
cdr3_aa: CASSAGGSYNEQFF
cdr3_nt: TGTGCCAGCAGTGCGGGGGGCTCCTACAATGAGCAGTTCTTC

clone_size: few
j_call: TRBJ2-7
d_call: TRBD2
v_call: TRBV4-3
cdr3_aa: CASSQGGALAGGLYEQYF
cdr3_nt: TGCGCCAGCAGCCAAGGGGGGGCCCTAGCGGGGGGGCTCTACGAGCAGTACTTC

clone_size: few
j_call: TRBJ1-1
d_call: .
v_call: TRBV7-9
cdr3_aa: CAGGHTMNTEAFF
cdr3_nt: TGTGCCGGGGGCCACACAATGAACACTGAAGCTTTCTTT

clone_size: .
j_call: TRBJ1-6
d_call: .
v_call: TRBV5-5
cdr3_aa: CASSSAQGNSPLHF
cdr3_nt: TGTGCCAGCAGCTCCGCCCAGGGGAACTCACCCCTCCACTTT

clone_size: .
j_call: TRBJ1-5
d_call: .
v_call: TRBV19
cdr3_aa: CASENWQPQHF
cdr3_nt: TGTGCCAGTGAGAATTGGCAGCCCCAGCATTTT

clone_size: .
j_call: TRBJ2-1
d_call: TRBD1
v_call: TRBV7-2
cdr3_aa: CASSLSQGAEFF
cdr3_nt: TGTGCCAGCAGCTTAAGTCAGGGGGCGGAGTTCTTC

clone_size: .
j_call: TRBJ1-6
d_call: .
v_call: TRBV7-9
cdr3_aa: CASSLAHGGNSPLHF
cdr3_nt: TGTGCCAGCAGCTTAGCCCACGGTGGTAATTCACCCCTCCACTTT

clone_size: .
j_call: TRBJ2-1
d_call: TRBD2
v_call: TRBV18
cdr3_aa: CASSPPGREGANEQFF
cdr3_nt: TGTGCCAGCTCACCACCGGGCAGGGAGGGAGCAAATGAGCAGTTCTTC

clone_size: .
j_call: TRBJ1-2
d_call: .
v_call: TRBV2
cdr3_aa: CATLSGNYGYTF
cdr3_nt: TGTGCCACCCTTAGCGGAAACTATGGCTACACCTTC

clone_size: .
j_call: TRBJ2-7
d_call: TRBD2
v_call: TRBV4-1
cdr3_aa: CASSHGSSGGLEQYF
cdr3_nt: TGCGCCAGCAGCCATGGAAGTAGCGGGGGCTTGGAGCAGTACTTC

clone_size: .
j_call: TRBJ2-5
d_call: .
v_call: TRBV6-6
cdr3_aa: CASKGVGSLETQYF
cdr3_nt: TGTGCCAGCAAGGGGGTGGGTTCATTAGAGACCCAGTACTTC

clone_size: .
j_call: TRBJ2-5
d_call: TRBD2
v_call: TRBV30
cdr3_aa: CAYRWNGGKEETQYF
cdr3_nt: TGTGCCTACCGTTGGAACGGGGGGAAGGAAGAGACCCAGTACTTC

clone_size: .
j_call: TRBJ2-7
d_call: .
v_call: TRBV19
cdr3_aa: CASSITLGRYEQYF
cdr3_nt: TGTGCCAGTAGTATTACACTGGGGCGTTACGAGCAGTACTTC

clone_size: once
j_call: TRBJ1-1
d_call: .
v_call: TRBV5-1
cdr3_aa: CASSVTGALTEAFF
cdr3_nt: TGCGCCAGCAGCGTAACAGGAGCCTTGACTGAAGCTTTCTTT

clone_size: .
j_call: TRBJ1-4
d_call: .
v_call: TRBV10-3
cdr3_aa: CAISGSGNGEKLFF
cdr3_nt: TGTGCCATCAGTGGTTCGGGGAACGGGGAAAAACTGTTTTTT

clone_size: .
j_call: TRBJ1-2
d_call: .
v_call: TRBV9
cdr3_aa: CASSVGEGGYTF
cdr3_nt: TGTGCCAGCAGCGTAGGGGAGGGAGGCTACACCTTC

clone_size: .
j_call: TRBJ1-1
d_call: .
v_call: TRBV7-6
cdr3_aa: CASSLWGLNTEAFF
cdr3_nt: TGTGCCAGCAGCCTATGGGGGCTGAACACTGAAGCTTTCTTT

clone_size: .
j_call: TRBJ1-5
d_call: .
v_call: TRBV10-1
cdr3_aa: CASSESVTEKLNQPQHF
cdr3_nt: TGCGCCAGCAGTGAGTCTGTAACAGAAAAGCTGAATCAGCCCCAGCATTTT